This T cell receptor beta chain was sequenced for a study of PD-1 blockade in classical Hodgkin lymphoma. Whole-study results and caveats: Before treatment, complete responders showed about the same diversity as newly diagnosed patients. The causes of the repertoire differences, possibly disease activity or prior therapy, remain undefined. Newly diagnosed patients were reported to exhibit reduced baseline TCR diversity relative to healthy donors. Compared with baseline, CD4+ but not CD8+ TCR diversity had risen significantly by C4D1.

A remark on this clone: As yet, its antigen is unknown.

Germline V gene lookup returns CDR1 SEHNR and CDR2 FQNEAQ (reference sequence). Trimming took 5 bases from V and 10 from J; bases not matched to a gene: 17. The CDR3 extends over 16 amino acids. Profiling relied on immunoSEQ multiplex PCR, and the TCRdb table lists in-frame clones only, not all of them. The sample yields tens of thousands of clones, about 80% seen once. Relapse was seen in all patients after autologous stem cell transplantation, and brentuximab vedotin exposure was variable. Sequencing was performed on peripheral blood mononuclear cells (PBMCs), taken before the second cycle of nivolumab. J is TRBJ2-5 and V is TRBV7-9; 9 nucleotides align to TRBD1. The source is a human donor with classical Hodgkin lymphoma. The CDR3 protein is CASSKWRDRVGRDQYF. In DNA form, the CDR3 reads TGTGCCAGCAGCAAGTGGAGGGACAGGGTTGGTCGGGACCAGTACTTC.